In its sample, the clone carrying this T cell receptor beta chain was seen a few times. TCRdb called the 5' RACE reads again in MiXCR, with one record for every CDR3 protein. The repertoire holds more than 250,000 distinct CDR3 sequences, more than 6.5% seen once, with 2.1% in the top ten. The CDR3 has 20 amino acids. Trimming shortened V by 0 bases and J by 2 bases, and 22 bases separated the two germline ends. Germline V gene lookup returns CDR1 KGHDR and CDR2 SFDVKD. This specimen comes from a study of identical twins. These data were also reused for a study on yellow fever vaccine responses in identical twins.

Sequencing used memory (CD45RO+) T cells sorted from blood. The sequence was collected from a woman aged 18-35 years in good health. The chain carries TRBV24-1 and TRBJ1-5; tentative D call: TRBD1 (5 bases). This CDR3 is CATSDLFRDFRFRGNQPQHF. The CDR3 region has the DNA TGTGCCACCAGTGATTTGTTCAGGGATTTTCGGTTTAGGGGCAATCAGCCCCAGCATTTT.